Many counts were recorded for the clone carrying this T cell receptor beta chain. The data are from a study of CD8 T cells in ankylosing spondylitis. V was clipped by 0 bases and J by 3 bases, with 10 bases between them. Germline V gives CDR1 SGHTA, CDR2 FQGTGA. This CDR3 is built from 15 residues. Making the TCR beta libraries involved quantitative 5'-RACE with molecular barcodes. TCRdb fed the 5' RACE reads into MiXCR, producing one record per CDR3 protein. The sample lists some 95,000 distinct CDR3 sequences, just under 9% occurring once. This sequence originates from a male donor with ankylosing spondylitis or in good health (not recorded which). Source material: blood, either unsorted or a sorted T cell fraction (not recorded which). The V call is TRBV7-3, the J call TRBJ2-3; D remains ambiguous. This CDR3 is CASSLTMGQTDTQYF. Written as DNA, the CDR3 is TGTGCCAGCAGCTTAACGATGGGTCAGACAGATACGCAGTATTTT.